This entry is about one T cell receptor (beta chain). This CDR3 comprises 15 residues. V lost 10 bases and J 3 bases, leaving 21 bases between the germline ends. The repertoire was sequenced with immunoSEQ multiplex PCR; TCRdb's copy has only in-frame clones and lacks some. This sample has approximately 230,000 clones, with approximately 90% found just once. This sample was included in a study of blood T cell repertoires in COVID-19. The receptor comes from a woman in her forties who had recovered from COVID-19. Source material: peripheral blood. The V and J genes are TRBV23-1 and TRBJ1-2, with a tentative D call TRBD1 (5 bases). Being an ORF, TRBV23-1 has a function that is uncertain. This chain's CDR3 is CATKDGQGVDYGYTF. CDR3 DNA sequence: TGCGCCACCAAGGATGGACAAGGGGTGGACTATGGCTACACCTTC.